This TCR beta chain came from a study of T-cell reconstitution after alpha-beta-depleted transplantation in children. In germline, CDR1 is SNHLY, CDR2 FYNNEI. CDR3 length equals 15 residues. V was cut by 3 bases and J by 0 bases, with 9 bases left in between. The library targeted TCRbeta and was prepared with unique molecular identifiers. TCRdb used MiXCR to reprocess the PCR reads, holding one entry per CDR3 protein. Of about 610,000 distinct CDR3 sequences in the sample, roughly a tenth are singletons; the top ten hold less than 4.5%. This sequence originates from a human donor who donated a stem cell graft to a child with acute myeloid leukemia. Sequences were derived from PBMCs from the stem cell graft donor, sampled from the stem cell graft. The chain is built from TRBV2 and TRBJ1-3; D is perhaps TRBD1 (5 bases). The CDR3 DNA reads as TGTGCCAGCAGTGAGGGAAGGGGCTCTGGAAACACCATATATTTT. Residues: CASSEGRGSGNTIYF.